A selection of T cell receptor beta chains follows, all from one sample in a study of T cell responses to AZD1222 COVID-19 vaccine. Clones were sequenced by immunoSEQ multiplex PCR, and TCRdb holds only the in-frame ones, with some missing. The sample has tens of thousands of clones; approximately 89% are singletons. The sample in question was peripheral blood, obtained on day 0 of MenACWY control vaccination. The receptors come from an adult in good health. Both conserved end residues are part of each CDR3. A D gene is named only where the DNA matches it firmly. For some rows the clone size is stated as once, few or many, or as a class when expanded; others skip it.

cdr3_nt cdr3_aa clone_size j_call d_call v_call
TGTGCCAGCAGTCCTCGGACAGGGTCCCCCGGGGAGCTGTTTTTT CASSPRTGSPGELFF NA TRBJ2-2 TRBD1 TRBV27
TGTGCCAGTTCGTCCGGACCGGAGCAGCCCCAGCATTTT CASSSGPEQPQHF once TRBJ1-5 NA TRBV12-3/TRBV12-4
TGTGCCAGCAGTTCTCATGTGTGGGGCAACGGCTACACCTTC CASSSHVWGNGYTF NA TRBJ1-2 NA TRBV6-6
TGTGCCAGCTCACCCGGAGACAGGAGGGAGCAGTACTTC CASSPGDRREQYF NA TRBJ2-7 NA TRBV18
TGCGCCAGCAGCCGCGGGACGGACTCCTACGAGCAGTACTTC CASSRGTDSYEQYF NA TRBJ2-7 NA TRBV5-1
TGCGCCAGCAGCGGCGGGACAGAGAACACTGAAGCTTTCTTT CASSGGTENTEAFF NA TRBJ1-1 TRBD1 TRBV5-1
TGTGCCATCGGGCGATCGGACGAGCAGTACTTC CAIGRSDEQYF NA TRBJ2-7 NA TRBV10-3
TGTGCCAGCAGTAGGGACGGGGAGACCCAGTACTTC CASSRDGETQYF NA TRBJ2-5 NA TRBV6-5
TGTGCCAGCAGTTATCAGGGGGCTCATGGCTACACCTTC CASSYQGAHGYTF NA TRBJ1-2 TRBD1 TRBV12-3/TRBV12-4
TGTGCCACCAGCAGAGAGTTAGCGGGAGTCAATGAGCAGTTCTTC CATSRELAGVNEQFF NA TRBJ2-1 TRBD2 TRBV15
TGTGCCACCAGTGACTCGACAGGGGCCGGATACGAGCAGTACTTC CATSDSTGAGYEQYF NA TRBJ2-7 TRBD1 TRBV24-1
TGTGCCAGCAGCTTGGAGTCTCCCATGAACACTGAAGCTTTCTTT CASSLESPMNTEAFF NA TRBJ1-1 NA TRBV5-4
TGTGCCAGCAGCTCGACAGGGGGCGGGCATCAGCCCCAGCATTTT CASSSTGGGHQPQHF NA TRBJ1-5 TRBD1 TRBV28
TGTGCCAGCAGCGCCAGACTAGTATCGGTGACCTACAATGAGCAGTTCTTC CASSARLVSVTYNEQFF NA TRBJ2-1 NA TRBV7-9
TGTGCCAGCAGCCTCTCCCCCGGGACCGTGGTGGGCAATGAGCAGTTCTTC CASSLSPGTVVGNEQFF NA TRBJ2-1 NA TRBV4-2
TGTGCCAGTAGTATTTCCCCGGGACTAGCGGGATCCGGGGAGCTGTTTTTT CASSISPGLAGSGELFF NA TRBJ2-2 TRBD2 TRBV19
TGTGCCAGCAGTTACTCGACAGCCCAAGAGACCCAGTACTTC CASSYSTAQETQYF NA TRBJ2-5 NA TRBV6-6
TGTGCCAGCAGGTCGGGGTTCTACGAGCAGTACTTC CASRSGFYEQYF NA TRBJ2-7 NA TRBV6-5
TGTGCCAGCAGCCAACAGGGGAGGGGCACCGGGGAGCTGTTTTTT CASSQQGRGTGELFF few TRBJ2-2 NA TRBV7-9
TGTGCCAGCAGCTCGGGGGCGAACACTGAAGCTTTCTTT CASSSGANTEAFF NA TRBJ1-1 NA TRBV6-4
TGTGCCAGCAGCCTTCCGGGCGGGAGCTTTAACGAGCAGTACTTC CASSLPGGSFNEQYF once TRBJ2-7 TRBD2 TRBV7-2
TGTGCCAGTATCGGGCCAGGAGATAATGAAAAACTGTTTTTT CASIGPGDNEKLFF NA TRBJ1-4 NA TRBV19
TGTGCCAGCAGCACCGCAGGTGACTCCTATAATTCACCCCTCCACTTT CASSTAGDSYNSPLHF few TRBJ1-6 NA TRBV9
TGTGCCAGCAGCTTGTTGCGACAGGGCCGCAATCAGCCCCAGCATTTT CASSLLRQGRNQPQHF NA TRBJ1-5 TRBD1 TRBV5-6
TGTGCCAGCGGCGGGGGCAGAAACGAGCAGTACTTC CASGGGRNEQYF NA TRBJ2-7 NA TRBV12-3/TRBV12-4
TGTGCCACCAGTCGGACTGGCGCCTATGGCTACACCTTC CATSRTGAYGYTF NA TRBJ1-2 NA TRBV24-1
TGTGCCAGCAGCCGTGGAGGGGAGGGGAACACTGAAGCTTTCTTT CASSRGGEGNTEAFF NA TRBJ1-1 NA TRBV6-5
TGTGCCAGCAGCGTAGGGACCACGTTCGGCTCTGGAAACACCATATATTTT CASSVGTTFGSGNTIYF once TRBJ1-3 NA TRBV9
TGTGCCAGCAGCCAAGTTACAGGGGGCACTGAAGCTTTCTTT CASSQVTGGTEAFF NA TRBJ1-1 TRBD1 TRBV14
TGTGCCAGCAGTGGACAGGGCTACGAGCAGTACTTC CASSGQGYEQYF NA TRBJ2-7 TRBD1 TRBV6-2/TRBV6-3
TGTGCCAGCAGTCCAATAAGTGGAGTAGCGGGAAACAATGAGCAGTTCTTC CASSPISGVAGNNEQFF NA TRBJ2-1 TRBD2 TRBV27
TGTGCCAGCAGCTTGGGTCCACAGGGTTTGGGGAGCTACGAGCAGTACTTC CASSLGPQGLGSYEQYF once TRBJ2-7 NA TRBV5-4
TGTGCCAGCAGTTACGGACTAGCGGGGGGCTGGAAGACCCAGTACTTC CASSYGLAGGWKTQYF NA TRBJ2-5 TRBD2 TRBV6-2/TRBV6-3
TGTGCCAGCAGTTACGCAGGGACGAAAGAGACCCAGTACTTC CASSYAGTKETQYF NA TRBJ2-5 NA TRBV6-5
TGTGCCAGCAGCTTGGGCGGGCAGGGGCACAATGAGCAGTTCTTC CASSLGGQGHNEQFF NA TRBJ2-1 NA TRBV5-6
TGTGCCAGCAGCTTGGCAGGGTCCGTCTACGAGCAGTACTTC CASSLAGSVYEQYF NA TRBJ2-7 NA TRBV5-6
TGTGCCAGCAGTTCAACAGGAGGGACCTACAATGAGCAGTTCTTC CASSSTGGTYNEQFF NA TRBJ2-1 NA TRBV28
TGTGCCAGCAGTGAAAGCGGCAGGGCTTTTGTGTTTTTT CASSESGRAFVFF NA TRBJ1-4 NA TRBV25-1
TGTGCCAGCAGTCGGGACAGGGGGCGAAATGAAAAACTGTTTTTT CASSRDRGRNEKLFF NA TRBJ1-4 TRBD1 TRBV2
TGTGCCAGCAGCCCAGACGGTAACTATGGCTACACCTTC CASSPDGNYGYTF NA TRBJ1-2 NA TRBV7-8
TGTGCCAGCAGCCCCCGGGTAGCGCATGACTCCTACAATGAGCAGTTCTTC CASSPRVAHDSYNEQFF NA TRBJ2-1 NA TRBV11-2
TGTGCCAGCAGCCCATATTCGGGGGGCACAAGCTACACCTTC CASSPYSGGTSYTF NA TRBJ1-2 NA TRBV3-1/TRBV3-2
TGTGCCAGCAGTGTCCGGGACAGTGGGAACACTGAAGCTTTCTTT CASSVRDSGNTEAFF NA TRBJ1-1 TRBD1 TRBV2
TGTGCCAGCAGCTTCTGGGGGGGTGAAGCTTTCTTT CASSFWGGEAFF NA TRBJ1-1 NA TRBV7-9
TGTGCCAGTAGTGCTCGACAGGTCTCTGGGGCCAACGTCCTGACTTTC CASSARQVSGANVLTF NA TRBJ2-6 NA TRBV19
TGTGCTAGCAGCCCGGGACTAGCGGGGAACACAGATACGCAGTATTTT CASSPGLAGNTDTQYF NA TRBJ2-3 TRBD2 TRBV7-7
TGCGCCAGCAGCAAGACTAGCGGGGGAACAGATACGCAGTATTTT CASSKTSGGTDTQYF NA TRBJ2-3 TRBD2 TRBV5-1
TGTGCCAGCAGCCCGGGACTAGCGGCTCACAATGAGCAGTTCTTC CASSPGLAAHNEQFF NA TRBJ2-1 TRBD2 TRBV3-1/TRBV3-2
TGTGCCAGCAGCTTAGCGTCGACAGAAAACACTGAAGCTTTCTTT CASSLASTENTEAFF NA TRBJ1-1 NA TRBV11-1
TGCGCCAGCAGCTCATTAGCGGGAGAGACCCAGTACTTC CASSSLAGETQYF NA TRBJ2-5 TRBD2 TRBV5-1
TGTGCCAGCCAATGGGACAGAGGTAACACTGAAGCTTTCTTT CASQWDRGNTEAFF NA TRBJ1-1 TRBD1 TRBV6-5
TGTGCCAGCAGTTACTCGAGGCCGGGCCAGAATTCACCCCTCCACTTT CASSYSRPGQNSPLHF NA TRBJ1-6 NA TRBV6-5